The sequence of this T cell receptor (beta chain) was determined in a study of T cell repertoires in cytomegalovirus infection. Notes on the study in general: Carriage of CMV together with the relevant HLA was identifiable through cumulative public TCR beta family frequency. HLA-C-restricted, CMV-specific TCR beta clonotypes were dominant ex vivo.

One entry per CDR3 protein results from TCRdb running MiXCR on the reads. The profile shows around 340,000 distinct CDR3 sequences, 25% to 30% of them singletons. Concerning this clonotype itself: Antigen unknown.

The TCR sequence derives from a human donor in good health (CMV status not recorded). Some clones in this sample may be carry-over from other donors' samples. Sequencing used cultured PBMCs, obtained from culture after CMV antigen stimulation.

The CDR3 loop reads CASRKDSNQPQHF. DNA for the CDR3: TGTGCCAGTAGGAAGGATAGCAATCAGCCCCAGCATTTT. The chain couples TRBV19 to TRBJ1-5, with D uncertain. The CDR3 is 13 residues long. V was trimmed by 6 bases and J by 0 bases, leaving 6 bases between them. Per germline, CDR1 LNHDA and CDR2 SQIVND (reference sequence). Based on the CDR3 plus reference TRBV19 and TRBJ1-5, the full variable domain is DGGITQSPKYLFRKEGQNVTLSCEQNLNHDAMYWYRQDPGQGLRLIYYSQIVNDFQKGDIAEGYSVSREKKESFPLTVTSAQKNPTAFYLCASRKDSNQPQHFGDGTRLSIL.